The source of this TCR beta chain is a study of blood T cell repertoires in COVID-19. The wider study: Sample material is recorded as cDNA or gDNA derived from T cells, B-cell-depleted T cells, or PBMCs.

The trim removed 4 bases at V and 0 bases at J, leaving 9 bases unmatched. The CDR3 covers 16 residues. CDR1 is SGHAT, CDR2 FQNNGV, per germline. The protocol was immunoSEQ multiplex PCR, while the TCRdb copy is restricted to in-frame clones and leaves out a portion. The sample lists some 290,000 clones, roughly 89% seen once, with 8.5% to 14% in the top ten. The sequence was collected from a woman aged 25 to 45 with COVID-19, enrolled during active disease. The J gene is TRBJ2-7, the V gene TRBV11-2, with 7 nucleotides matching TRBD1. Source material: peripheral blood. The DNA for the CDR3 is TGTGCCAGCAGCTCGTACAGGGGCCCGAGCTCCTACGAGCAGTACTTC. Translating gives CASSSYRGPSSYEQYF.